The 4 T cell receptor beta chains below come from one sample, sequenced in a study of T cells after posttransplantation cyclophosphamide. The assay was immunoSEQ multiplex PCR, and TCRdb's table has in-frame clones only and misses some. The repertoire holds roughly 70,000 clones, with 93% as singletons. Sequenced input: PBMCs. The receptors come from a woman in her thirties in good health and a related stem cell transplant donor.

The V gene is TRBV29-1, the J gene TRBJ1-1; maybe TRBD1 (6 bases). The CDR3 extends over 13 amino acids. Trimming stripped 4 bases from V and 5 bases from J, with 14 bases between. The germline gives CDR1 SQVTM, CDR2 ANQGSEA. Here the CDR3 reads CSVARRTETEAFF. The CDR3 DNA is TGCAGCGTTGCGCGCCGGACAGAAACTGAAGCTTTCTTT.

This clone was observed once. The chain links TRBV29-1 to TRBJ1-3; D gene unclear. This CDR3 has 12 residues. Germline CDR1 is SQVTM and CDR2 is ANQGSEA. The V end lost 7 bases, the J end lost 3 bases, and 10 bases lay between the germline ends. As DNA, the CDR3 is TGCAGCGCTCGGGGTGTTGGAAACACCATATATTTT. This codes for CSARGVGNTIYF.

The chain recombines TRBV4-1 with TRBJ1-5; D remains unclear. The CDR3 has 15 amino acids. Germline CDR1 reads MGHRA; CDR2 reads YSYEKL. Trimming shortened V by 4 bases and J by 0 bases, and 10 bases separated the two germline ends. In DNA form, the CDR3 reads TGCGCCAGCAGCCCCCTTTACATTAGCAATCAGCCCCAGCATTTT. This gives the protein CASSPLYISNQPQHF.

This clone was found once. The chain carries TRBV10-3 and TRBJ1-1, with TRBD1 as a possible D gene (5 bases). Trimming left V 3 bases short and J 3 bases short, with 11 bases between. The CDR3 contains 14 residues. Germline lookup yields CDR1 ENHRY and CDR2 SYGVKD. The CDR3 DNA reads as TGTGCCATCAGTGATTCGGGGGAGGACACTGAAGCTTTCTTT. Amino acids: CAISDSGEDTEAFF.